This T cell receptor (beta chain) appears in the sequencing data of a study of blood T cell repertoires in COVID-19. About the research overall: Some COVID-19 samples were acute and others convalescent; all came from the United States, Italy and Spain.

Adults between about 18 and 95 years of age took part from fewer than 30 US areas. Cohort placement rested on clinical history that participants reported themselves. Under the authors' procedure: Reference gene primers were amplified, and this amplification served to estimate nucleated cell counts. Here immunoSEQ multiplex PCR was the method, and the copy in TCRdb shows in-frame clones only, minus some. The V and J calls and clone size were taken over from that table, and D and trimming were inferred from the DNA. The sample records 250,000 to 300,000 clones, 80% to 90% being singletons. The CDR3 runs 15 residues. Germline V gives CDR1 SGHRS, CDR2 YFSETQ. V lost 0 bases to trimming and J lost 0 bases, with 4 bases between them.

This TCR derives from a man aged 18-30 years who had recovered from COVID-19. Sequencing was performed on PBMCs or T cells enriched from blood (not recorded which). The rearrangement joins TRBV5-1 to TRBJ1-6, with D hard to call. CDR3 DNA: TGCGCCAGCAGCTTGGACACCTCCTATAATTCACCCCTCCACTTT. Its translation is CASSLDTSYNSPLHF.